The clone carrying this T cell receptor beta chain came up many times. No antigen is known for it. Arm-PCR of CDR3 regions with iRepertoire HTBI primers generated TCR beta libraries. A single record per CDR3 protein comes from TCRdb applying MiXCR to the multiplex PCR reads. This table has hundreds of thousands of distinct CDR3 sequences, less than 20% appearing once. The record originates from a study of regulatory T cells in long-lasting Graves disease. Findings and limits, study-wide: Persistent cases favored TRBV28, TRBJ1-2 and TRBJ2-5. Fewer public clonotypes were shared by new patients (around 990) than by persistent patients (about 2,800). Lower TCR diversity characterized persistent Graves' patients relative to newly diagnosed patients.

Trimming cost V 5 bases and J 6 bases, with 20 bases left between them. CDR1 is SGHVS, CDR2 FNYEAQ, per germline. This CDR3 region has 16 residues. Time point described: newly diagnosed GD, antithyroid drugs for less than 3 months. With RNA extracted from PBMCs as input, the TCR library was made. These data were likewise used in another study, on T cells in Graves' hyperthyroidism and ophthalmopathy. That work adds: Stable disease denoted Graves' hyperthyroidism without ophthalmopathy progression within 18 months.

Source: peripheral blood mononuclear cells (PBMCs), taken at new diagnosis, from a patient treated with antithyroid drugs. The TCR comes from a woman under 40 with Graves disease. This chain uses TRBV7-6 with TRBJ2-1, with D hard to call. The CDR3 is CASSHPAGRKRNEQFF. The CDR3 DNA reads as TGTGCCAGCAGCCACCCGGCCGGCCGAAAACGCAATGAGCAGTTCTTC. The whole variable domain, filled in from reference TRBV7-6 and TRBJ2-1, reads GAGVSQSPRYKVTKRGQDVALRCDPISGHVSLYWYRQALGQGPEFLTYFNYEAQQDKSGLPNDRFSAERPEGSISTLTIQRTEQRDSAMYRCASSHPAGRKRNEQFFGPGTRLTVL.